Sequencing of this TCR beta chain was carried out in a study of cytomegalovirus exposure and HLA in healthy donors (dated by TCRdb to between 2016 and 2019). About the investigation overall: In an earlier analysis of under 750 of the donors, 276 Gb of sequence data and just under 120 million unique TCR beta sequences from 150 million to 200 million T cells were reported. In a later analysis, previously published TCR beta repertoires from 600 to 850 donors were re-analyzed and high-resolution HLA genotyping was added so that TCR occurrence patterns could be studied. Donor age, sex, ethnicity and CMV serostatus were compiled alongside the repertoire data. The number of typed donors differed by locus: about 629-630 for A, B, C, DRB1 and DQB1; 500 to 550 for DQA1; approximately 600 for DPA1; and some 470 for DPB1. The study aimed to test whether signatures of past pathogen exposure could be identified by cataloging public T cell receptors. An earlier analysis of around 580 of the donors used high-throughput TCR beta sequencing to judge whether each TCR beta V gene segment behaved as functional or pseudogenic. HLA typing included class I and class II loci at four-digit resolution. Using immunosequencing, the study profiled T cell repertoires from 500 to 800 subjects and related those repertoires to cytomegalovirus serostatus. All discovery cohort repertoires had been generated on a single sequencing platform. Across around 400 genotyped donors of the cohort, an average of about 240,000 unique TCR beta nucleotide sequences per donor were sequenced, and roughly 18% of those sequences were non-productive. High-throughput TCR immunosequencing, statistical association of individual TCRs with disease status, and machine learning were combined to predict cytomegalovirus infection status. A later genetic analysis used genome-wide SNP genotypes for about 60% of the roughly 670 donors, treating that subset as a discovery cohort. In addition to the first cohort of 666 subjects, a separate validation cohort of about 120 different subjects was used. An early release that covered 500 to 800 HLA-typed donors contained around 300 gigabases of sequencing data and some 87 million unique TCR sequences. The later analysis used no new phenotypic data to find candidate immune exposures, relying instead on TCR beta sequences and their occurrence across donors. Because of strong linkage in the cohort, roughly 5 DR-DQ haplotypes were treated as single units for association and clustering. Of the roughly 400 genotyped donors, around 81% fell in the genetic ancestry cluster associated with self-reported Caucasian donors.

Paper-wide results and their limitations: Linkage disequilibrium might explain the correlated functional status among segregating V segments, but an unknown experimental factor could not be excluded. A later genetic analysis associated a missense DCLRE1C variant with V-gene and J-gene trimming of TCR beta chains, and an independent cohort replicated the association. The 87-base-pair reads could not distinguish some IMGT-functional V segments, including TRBV6-2 and TRBV6-3, so those segments were excluded. A few of the identified cytomegalovirus-associated TCR beta chains were confirmed in vitro to be specific for cytomegalovirus antigens. According to a later analysis, parvovirus B19, influenza, CMV and Epstein-Barr virus appeared linked to several top co-occurrence clusters. The earlier analysis of almost 600 of the donors excluded approximately 15 rarely observed V segments, including chromosome 9 orphons, because counts were too low. Most CMV-associated TCR beta chains appeared to be HLA-restricted in a later analysis, and the HLA associations seemed to be driven largely by CMV exposure. In an earlier analysis of around 600 of the donors, most TCR beta V segments appeared in productive rearrangements about 90% or about 30% of the time, broadly matching IMGT annotations. In this cohort, only TCR beta chains were sequenced, and detectable features were limited by the absence of alpha or paired-chain data. A later analysis found that TCR association rates varied across HLA loci, with DRB1 alleles showing the most associated TCRs and HLA-C alleles the fewest. Presence/absence analyses assumed roughly uniform sequencing depth across donors, an assumption that may not hold. A later analysis found that HLA-associated TCR beta chains were more clonally expanded and had lower generation probabilities than equally common non-associated chains. A cluster of highly shared sequence variants was judged likely to be a technical artifact of the sequencing pipeline. According to a later genetic analysis, donors in an Asian-associated ancestry cluster had fewer N-insertions in productive TCRs than the approximately 670-donor mean. Assigning TCR associations to individual alleles was difficult when HLA alleles, especially DR and DQ, strongly co-occurred. In the study, approximately 160 TCR beta chains were listed as associated with cytomegalovirus. The authors suggested that the approach could potentially be generalized to other disease states and immunological phenotypes. Specific HLA alleles were associated with 16,951 TCR beta sequences at a false discovery rate of 0.05 in a later analysis. Cytomegalovirus status was reported to be diagnosed by the classifier with high specificity and sensitivity in both the original and validation cohorts. Because HLA typing was missing for some donors at each locus, association tests included only the typed subset. A further reported finding was that TCR beta sequences accurately predicted the HLA-A and HLA-B alleles for most subjects in the first cohort. Most TCR sequences were seen in very few donors, while some public TCRs were found in many individuals. The only immune exposure information available for the cohort was CMV serostatus.

The CDR3 spans 14 residues, from the cysteine through the phenylalanine. Solely the CDR3 DNA is kept, with 42 bases framed from the first base. V is pared back by 4 bases and J by 0 bases, with 9 bases lying between the germline termini. According to the germline V gene (reference sequence), CDR1 reads SGHNT and CDR2 reads YYREEE. Worth noting for this clone: It lacks a known antigen.

Preparation of the library involved the immunoSEQ multiplex PCR assay. The multiplex PCR relied on a mix of 60 forward primers for TCR Vbeta segments and 13 reverse primers for TCR Jbeta segments. The CDR3 region of rearranged TCR beta genes was amplified from genomic DNA with a multiplex PCR assay. The Illumina HiSeq System was used to sequence the amplified TCR beta libraries as 87-base-pair reads. On the study's bioinformatics: A later analysis counted tens of millions of unique TCR beta chains across the roughly 700 repertoires, and around 9.9 million of these chains were shared by at least two donors. Raw reads were error-corrected and collapsed into unique sequences by a nearest-neighbor algorithm in which closely related sequences were merged to remove PCR and sequencing errors. CDR3 sequences were aligned to IMGT reference sequences to assign V, D and J gene segments. For a sequence to be retained, at least a six-nucleotide match to both a V gene segment and a J gene segment was required. A rearrangement counted as productive if the CDR3 had no stop codons and remained in frame with V and J, and every other rearrangement counted as non-productive. CDR3 was defined according to IMGT convention as the region running from the second conserved V-encoded cysteine to the conserved J-encoded phenylalanine. The earlier analysis of about 610 of the donors excluded sequences that lacked an unambiguous match to a single V gene segment. In an earlier analysis of several hundred of the donors, V segments were called functional above 56.7% productive rearrangements and were called segregating when the between-donor standard deviation exceeded 5%. A statistical classification framework was built for diagnosing cytomegalovirus status from the catalog of TCR beta chain sequences. A later analysis assigned V and J genes by comparing TCR nucleotide sequences with IMGT/GENE-DB human TR gene sequences. Using the TCRdist pipeline, a later analysis assigned CDR3 sequences along with most-parsimonious VDJ recombination scenarios. In a later analysis, every TCR beta chain was defined by the combination of its CDR3 amino acid sequence and its V-gene family, and reads without a unique V-gene family were dropped. To address suspected cross-contamination and a sequencing artifact, a later analysis removed roughly 580 highly shared, low-generation-probability nucleotide sequences. For each public chain, a later analysis derived a clonal expansion index from normalized ranks of inferred template counts within each repertoire. In a later analysis, generation probabilities were computed using a VDJ recombination model fitted to out-of-frame rearrangements, and the results were checked against IGoR. Hypergeometric tests were used in a later analysis to score TCR-TCR, TCR-HLA and TCR-CMV co-occurrence, with a repertoire-size bias correction applied to the TCR pairs. To estimate false discovery rates, a later analysis permuted the HLA or CMV assignments 20 times. In a later analysis, co-occurring TCRs were grouped using DBSCAN, with TCRdist sequence similarity added in when clustering inside HLA-allele-positive subsets. Co-occurrence clustering excluded repertoires with fewer than 30,000 or more than 120,000 public chains, plus five with anomalous nucleotide sharing. Imported from immuneACCESS, the table was reduced by TCRdb to in-frame sequences with V and J called. These copies leave out some clones; in studies compared against another copy, an unresolved V gene accounts for under half, and the cause of the remainder is not known. Clonal size and the V and J genes are those of that table, whereas D and trimming came from the DNA. This sample's records show around 140,000 clones. The ten largest account for approximately 1.8% of the sample.

The cohort was made up of 650 to 700 healthy bone marrow donors. Cohort members were all nominally healthy when sampled, although unrecorded immune exposures were likely present. The donor tested CMV seronegative, placing the donor among the 350 to 400 seronegative members of the cohort. A peripheral blood sample was provided by each donor, and peripheral blood mononuclear cells were used for TCR beta sequencing. Genomic DNA extraction from the blood cell samples was performed with the Qiagen DNeasy Blood Extraction Kit. Sample: PBMCs. This chain is built from TRBV5-4 and TRBJ2-3; the D gene is possibly TRBD2, with 6 bases matching. The clonotype originates from a man aged 18 to 30 in good health and CMV-seronegative. In nucleotide form, the sequence is TGTGCCAGCAGCGTGACTAGTAGCACAGATACGCAGTATTTT. This sequence encodes CASSVTSSTDTQYF.